The sequence of this T cell receptor (beta chain) was determined in a study of T cell responses to AZD1222 COVID-19 vaccine. Study context: Analysis merged second doses at about 4 or about 12 weeks. The study's findings and limits: Sampled repertoires all dated from after the peak T cell response.

Notes on this clone: Its specificity is not known.

Libraries were prepared by immunoSEQ multiplex PCR; TCRdb keeps only in-frame clonotypes and omits some of them. The repertoire holds more than 85,000 clones, with roughly nine tenths as singletons. This specimen was peripheral blood, taken on day 0 of AZD1222 vaccination. This clonotype originated in an adult in good health.

The CDR3: CASGLGQGHQPQHF. The CDR3 DNA sequence: TGTGCTAGTGGTTTGGGACAGGGTCATCAGCCCCAGCATTTT. The chain carries TRBV12-5 and TRBJ1-5, with 7 bases lining up with TRBD1. The CDR3 loop spans 14 amino acids. Germline V gene sequence: CDR1 LGHNT, CDR2 FRNRAP. V was clipped by 1 base and J by 5 bases; unmatched bases: 2.